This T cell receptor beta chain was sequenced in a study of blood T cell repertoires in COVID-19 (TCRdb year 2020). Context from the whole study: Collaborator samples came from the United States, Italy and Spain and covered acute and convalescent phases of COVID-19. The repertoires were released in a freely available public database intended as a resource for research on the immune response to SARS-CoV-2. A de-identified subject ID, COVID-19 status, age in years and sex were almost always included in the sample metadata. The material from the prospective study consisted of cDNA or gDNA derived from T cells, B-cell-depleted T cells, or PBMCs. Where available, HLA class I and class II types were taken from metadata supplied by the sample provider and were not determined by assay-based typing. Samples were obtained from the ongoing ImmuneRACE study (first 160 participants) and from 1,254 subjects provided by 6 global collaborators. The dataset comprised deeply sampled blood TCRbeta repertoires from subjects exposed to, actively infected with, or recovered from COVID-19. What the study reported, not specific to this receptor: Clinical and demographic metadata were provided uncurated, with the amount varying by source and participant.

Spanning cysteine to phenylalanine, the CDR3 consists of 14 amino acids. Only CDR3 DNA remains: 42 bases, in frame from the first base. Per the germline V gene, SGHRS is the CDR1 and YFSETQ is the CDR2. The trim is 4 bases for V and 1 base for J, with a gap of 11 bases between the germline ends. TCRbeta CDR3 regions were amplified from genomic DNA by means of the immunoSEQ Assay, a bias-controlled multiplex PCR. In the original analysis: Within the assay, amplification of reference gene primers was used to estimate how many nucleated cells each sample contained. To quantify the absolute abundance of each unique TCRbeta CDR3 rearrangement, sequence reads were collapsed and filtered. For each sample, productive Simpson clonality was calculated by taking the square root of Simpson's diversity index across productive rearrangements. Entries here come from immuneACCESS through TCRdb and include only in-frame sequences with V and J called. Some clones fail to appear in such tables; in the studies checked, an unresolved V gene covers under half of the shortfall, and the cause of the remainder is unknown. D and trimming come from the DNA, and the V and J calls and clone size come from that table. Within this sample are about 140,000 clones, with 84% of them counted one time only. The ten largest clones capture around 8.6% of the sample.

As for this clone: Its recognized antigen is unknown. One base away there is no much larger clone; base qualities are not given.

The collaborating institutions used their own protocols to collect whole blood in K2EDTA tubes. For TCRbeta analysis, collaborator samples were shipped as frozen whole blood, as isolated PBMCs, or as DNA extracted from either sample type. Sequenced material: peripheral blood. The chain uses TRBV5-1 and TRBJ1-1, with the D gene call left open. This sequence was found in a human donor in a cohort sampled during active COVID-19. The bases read TGCGCCAGCAGCCAAAGAGCTCAGAACACTGAAGCTTTCTTT. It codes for CASSQRAQNTEAFF.